This record concerns one TCR beta chain sequence. The target antigen is unknown. Molecular barcoding with unique molecular identifiers was used for the TCRbeta library. TCRdb re-called the PCR reads with MiXCR, one entry per CDR3 protein. The sample has about a million distinct CDR3 sequences; around 30% are singletons. The data belong to a study of T-cell reconstitution after alpha-beta-depleted transplantation in children. Study-wide results and limits: Expanded graft clones, several hundred of them, were reportedly the source of alpha-beta T cells about two months after transplant. Some patients showed high day-60 TCRbeta diversity, which derived from surviving recipient T cells and thymic progenitors. T-cell numbers and diversity, one year after transplant, stemmed largely from T cells that were newly produced.

Deletions cut 9 bases from V and 4 bases from J, with 18 bases between. The CDR3 sequence is 14 residues long. From germline, CDR1 is SGHDT and CDR2 YYEEEE. The material was PBMCs, mostly from graft donor cells, obtained 360 days after TCRalphabeta/CD19-depleted stem cell transplant. The receptor comes from a boy under two years old who had a stem cell transplant for SCID, so the T cells may come from the graft donor. This chain joins TRBV5-6 and TRBJ2-3; TRBD2 is a possible D gene (6 bases). CDR3 in amino acids: CATEGSGDADTQYF. CDR3 nucleotide sequence: TGTGCCACCGAGGGATCGGGGGACGCAGATACGCAGTATTTT. The full variable domain, its missing parts supplied by reference TRBV5-6 and TRBJ2-3, is DAGVTQSPTHLIKTRGQQVTLRCSPKSGHDTVSWYQQALGQGPQFIFQYYEEEERQRGNFPDRFSGHQFPNYSSELNVNALLLGDSALYLCATEGSGDADTQYFGPGTRLTVL.